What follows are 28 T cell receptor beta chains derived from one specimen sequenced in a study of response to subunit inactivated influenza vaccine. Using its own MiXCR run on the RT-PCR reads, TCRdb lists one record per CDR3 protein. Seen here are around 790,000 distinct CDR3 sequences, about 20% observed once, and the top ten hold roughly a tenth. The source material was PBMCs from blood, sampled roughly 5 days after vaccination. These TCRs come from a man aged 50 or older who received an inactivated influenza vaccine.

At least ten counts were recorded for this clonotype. CDR3 DNA sequence: TGTGCCAGCAGTGACTCCCAGCAGGCTAGGCAGTTCTTC. Translated: CASSDSQQARQFF. The chain employs TRBV6-4 and TRBJ2-1, with D uncertain. V was cut by 0 bases and J by 12 bases, with 12 bases left in between. CDR1 MRHNA and CDR2 SNTAGT come from the germline V gene. The CDR3 runs to 13 residues.

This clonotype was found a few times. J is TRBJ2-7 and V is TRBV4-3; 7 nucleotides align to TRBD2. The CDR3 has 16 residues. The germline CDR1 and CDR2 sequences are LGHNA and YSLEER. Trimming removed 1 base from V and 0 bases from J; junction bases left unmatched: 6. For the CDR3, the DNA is TGCGCCAGCAGCCAAGCATGGGGAGGGAGCTCCTACGAGCAGTACTTC. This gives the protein CASSQAWGGSSYEQYF.

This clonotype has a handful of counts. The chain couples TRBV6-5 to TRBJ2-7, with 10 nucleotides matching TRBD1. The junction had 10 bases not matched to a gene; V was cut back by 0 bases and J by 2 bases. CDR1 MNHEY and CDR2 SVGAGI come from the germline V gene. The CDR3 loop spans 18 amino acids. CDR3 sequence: CASSYSITPGTGAYEQYF. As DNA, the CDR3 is TGTGCCAGCAGTTACTCGATAACCCCCGGGACAGGGGCCTACGAGCAGTACTTC.

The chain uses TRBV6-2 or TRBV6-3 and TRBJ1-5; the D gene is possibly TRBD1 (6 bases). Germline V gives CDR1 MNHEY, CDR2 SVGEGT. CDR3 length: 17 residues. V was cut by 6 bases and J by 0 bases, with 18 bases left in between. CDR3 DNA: TGTGCCAGCAGCACCATCACAGGGCTGTATAGCAATCAGCCCCAGCATTTT. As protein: CASSTITGLYSNQPQHF.

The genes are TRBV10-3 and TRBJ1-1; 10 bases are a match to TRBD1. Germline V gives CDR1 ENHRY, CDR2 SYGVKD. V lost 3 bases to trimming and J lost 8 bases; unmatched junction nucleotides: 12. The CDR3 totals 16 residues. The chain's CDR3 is CAISDRDRGGRFEAFF. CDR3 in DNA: TGTGCCATCAGTGACCGGGACAGGGGTGGGAGATTCGAAGCTTTCTTT.

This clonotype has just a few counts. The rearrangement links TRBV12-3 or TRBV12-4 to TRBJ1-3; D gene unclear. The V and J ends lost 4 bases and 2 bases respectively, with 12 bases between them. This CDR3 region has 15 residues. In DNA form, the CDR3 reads TGTGCCAGCAGTTACCTTGGGAACACTGGAAACACCATATATTTT. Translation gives CASSYLGNTGNTIYF.

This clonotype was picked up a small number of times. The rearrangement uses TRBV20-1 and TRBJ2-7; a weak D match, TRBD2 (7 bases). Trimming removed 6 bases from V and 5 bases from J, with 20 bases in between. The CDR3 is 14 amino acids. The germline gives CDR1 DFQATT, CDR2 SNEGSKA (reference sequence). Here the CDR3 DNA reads TGCAGTGCCTACGAGGACCGGGGGGCGGACGAGCAGTACTTC. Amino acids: CSAYEDRGADEQYF.

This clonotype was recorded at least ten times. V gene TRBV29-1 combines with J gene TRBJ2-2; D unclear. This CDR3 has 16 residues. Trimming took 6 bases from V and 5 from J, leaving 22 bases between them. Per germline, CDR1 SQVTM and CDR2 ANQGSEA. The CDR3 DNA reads TGCAGCGTAATACAAAATCCCGGACCAACTACCGGGGAGCTGTTTTTT. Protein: CSVIQNPGPTTGELFF.

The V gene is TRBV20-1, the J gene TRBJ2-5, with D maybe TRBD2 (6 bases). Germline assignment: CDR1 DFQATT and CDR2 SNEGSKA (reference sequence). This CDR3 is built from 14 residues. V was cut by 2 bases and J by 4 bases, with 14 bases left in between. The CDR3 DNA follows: TGCAGTGCTAGAAAGGGAGGAAGCGCAGAGACCCAGTACTTC. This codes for CSARKGGSAETQYF.

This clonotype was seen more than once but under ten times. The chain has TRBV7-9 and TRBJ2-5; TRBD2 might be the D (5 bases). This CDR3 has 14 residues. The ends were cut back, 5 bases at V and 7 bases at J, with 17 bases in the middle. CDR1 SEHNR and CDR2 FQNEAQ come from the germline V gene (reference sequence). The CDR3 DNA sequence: TGTGCCAGCAGCCGCGAGGGTGTTCTAGGGACCCAGTACTTC. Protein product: CASSREGVLGTQYF.

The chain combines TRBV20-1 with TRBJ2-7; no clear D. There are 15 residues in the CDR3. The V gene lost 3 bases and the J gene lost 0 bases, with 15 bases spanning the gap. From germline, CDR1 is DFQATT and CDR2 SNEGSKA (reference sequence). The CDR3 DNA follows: TGCAGTGCTAGTGGCTTCGACCGGAGCTCCTACGAGCAGTACTTC. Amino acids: CSASGFDRSSYEQYF.

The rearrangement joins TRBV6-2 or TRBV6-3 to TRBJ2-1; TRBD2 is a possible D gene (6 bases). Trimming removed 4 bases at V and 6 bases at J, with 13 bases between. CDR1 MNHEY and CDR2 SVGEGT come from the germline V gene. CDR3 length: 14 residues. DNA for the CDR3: TGTGCCAGCAGTTTAGCCGGGACTTTCAATGAGCAGTTCTTC. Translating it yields CASSLAGTFNEQFF.

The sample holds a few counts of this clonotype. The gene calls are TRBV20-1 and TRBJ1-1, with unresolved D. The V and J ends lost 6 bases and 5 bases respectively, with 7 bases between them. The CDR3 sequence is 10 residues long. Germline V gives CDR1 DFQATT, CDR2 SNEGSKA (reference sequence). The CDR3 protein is CSAYGTEAFF. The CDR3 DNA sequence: TGCAGTGCCTATGGAACTGAAGCTTTCTTT.

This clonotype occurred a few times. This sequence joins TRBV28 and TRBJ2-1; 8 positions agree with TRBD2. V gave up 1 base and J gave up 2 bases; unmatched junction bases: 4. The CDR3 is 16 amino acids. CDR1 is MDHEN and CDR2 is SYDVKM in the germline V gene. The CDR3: CASSLFISGTYNEQFF. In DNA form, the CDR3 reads TGTGCCAGCAGTTTATTTATTAGCGGGACCTACAATGAGCAGTTCTTC.

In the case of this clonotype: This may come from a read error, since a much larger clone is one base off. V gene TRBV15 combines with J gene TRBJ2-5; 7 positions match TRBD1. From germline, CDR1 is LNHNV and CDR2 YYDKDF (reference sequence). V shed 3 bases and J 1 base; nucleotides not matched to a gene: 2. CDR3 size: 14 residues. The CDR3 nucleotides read TGTGCCACCAGCAGGGACAGGAGCCAAGAGACCCAGTACTTC. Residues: CATSRDRSQETQYF.

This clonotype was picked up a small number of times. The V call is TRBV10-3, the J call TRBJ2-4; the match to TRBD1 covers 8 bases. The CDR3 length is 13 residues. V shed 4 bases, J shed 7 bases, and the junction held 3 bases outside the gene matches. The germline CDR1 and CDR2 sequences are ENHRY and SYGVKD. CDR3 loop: CAISGTGTNIQYF. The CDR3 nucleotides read TGTGCCATCAGTGGGACAGGGACGAACATTCAGTACTTC.

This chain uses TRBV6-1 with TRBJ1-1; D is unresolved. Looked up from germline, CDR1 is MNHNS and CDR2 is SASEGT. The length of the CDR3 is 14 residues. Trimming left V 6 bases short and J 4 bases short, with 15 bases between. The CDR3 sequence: CASSFNPLGTEAFF. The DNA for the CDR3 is TGTGCCAGCAGCTTCAATCCTTTGGGCACTGAAGCTTTCTTT.

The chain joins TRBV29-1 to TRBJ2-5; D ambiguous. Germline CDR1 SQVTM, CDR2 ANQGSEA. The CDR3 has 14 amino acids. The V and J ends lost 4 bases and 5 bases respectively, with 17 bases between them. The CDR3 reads CSVVGRTRLETQYF. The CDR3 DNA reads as TGCAGCGTTGTTGGGCGGACGAGGTTGGAGACCCAGTACTTC. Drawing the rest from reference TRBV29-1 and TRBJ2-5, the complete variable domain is SAVISQKPSRDICQRGTSLTIQCQVDSQVTMMFWYRQQPGQSLTLIATANQGSEATYESGFVIDKFPISRPNLTFSTLTVSNMSPEDSSIYLCSVVGRTRLETQYFGPGTRLLVL.

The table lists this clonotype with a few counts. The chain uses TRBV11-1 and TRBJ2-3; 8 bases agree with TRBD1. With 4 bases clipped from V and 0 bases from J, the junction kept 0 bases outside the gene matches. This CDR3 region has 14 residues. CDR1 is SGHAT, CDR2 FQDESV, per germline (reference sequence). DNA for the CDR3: TGTGCCAGCAGCTGGGACAGGAGCACAGATACGCAGTATTTT. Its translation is CASSWDRSTDTQYF.

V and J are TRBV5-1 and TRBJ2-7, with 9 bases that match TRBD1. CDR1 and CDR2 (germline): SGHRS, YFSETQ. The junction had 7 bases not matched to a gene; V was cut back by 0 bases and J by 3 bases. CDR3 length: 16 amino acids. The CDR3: CASSLVFPGQGYEQYF. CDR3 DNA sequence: TGCGCCAGCAGCTTGGTGTTTCCGGGACAGGGCTACGAGCAGTACTTC.

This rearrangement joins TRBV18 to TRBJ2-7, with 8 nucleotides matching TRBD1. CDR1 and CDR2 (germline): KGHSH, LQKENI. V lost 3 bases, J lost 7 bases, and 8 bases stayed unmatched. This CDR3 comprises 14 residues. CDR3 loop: CASSPRQGAREQYF. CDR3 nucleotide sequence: TGTGCCAGCTCACCGCGGCAGGGGGCGCGTGAGCAGTACTTC.

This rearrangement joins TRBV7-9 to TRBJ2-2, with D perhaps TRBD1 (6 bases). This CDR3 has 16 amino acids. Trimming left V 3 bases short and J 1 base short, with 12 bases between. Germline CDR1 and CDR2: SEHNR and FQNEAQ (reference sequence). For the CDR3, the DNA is TGTGCCAGCAGCTTCTTCTTGACAGGGAACACCGGGGAGCTGTTTTTT. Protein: CASSFFLTGNTGELFF.

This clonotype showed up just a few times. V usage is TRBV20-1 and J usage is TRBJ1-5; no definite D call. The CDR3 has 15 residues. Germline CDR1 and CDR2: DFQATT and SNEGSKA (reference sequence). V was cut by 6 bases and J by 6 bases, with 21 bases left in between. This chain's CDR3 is CSAPRSVGVTQPQHF. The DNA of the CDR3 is TGCAGTGCCCCGAGATCGGTCGGTGTAACTCAGCCCCAGCATTTT.

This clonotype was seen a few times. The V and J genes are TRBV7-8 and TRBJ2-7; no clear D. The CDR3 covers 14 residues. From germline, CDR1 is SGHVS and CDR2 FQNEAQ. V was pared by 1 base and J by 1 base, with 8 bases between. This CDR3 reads CASSLVQLSYEQYF. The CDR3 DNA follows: TGTGCCAGCAGCTTAGTCCAGCTTTCCTACGAGCAGTACTTC.

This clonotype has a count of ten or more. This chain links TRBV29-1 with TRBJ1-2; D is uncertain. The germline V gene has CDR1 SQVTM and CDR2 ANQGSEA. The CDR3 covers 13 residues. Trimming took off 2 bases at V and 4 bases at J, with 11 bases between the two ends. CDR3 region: CSVETADLYGYTF. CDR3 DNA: TGCAGCGTTGAAACCGCCGATCTCTATGGCTACACCTTC. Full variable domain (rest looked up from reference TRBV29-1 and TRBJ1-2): SAVISQKPSRDICQRGTSLTIQCQVDSQVTMMFWYRQQPGQSLTLIATANQGSEATYESGFVIDKFPISRPNLTFSTLTVSNMSPEDSSIYLCSVETADLYGYTFGSGTRLTVV.

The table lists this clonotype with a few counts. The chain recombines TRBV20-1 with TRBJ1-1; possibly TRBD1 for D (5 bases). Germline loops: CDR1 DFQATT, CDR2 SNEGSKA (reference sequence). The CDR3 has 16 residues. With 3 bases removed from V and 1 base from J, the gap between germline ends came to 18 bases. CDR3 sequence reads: CSASGAAYSENTEAFF. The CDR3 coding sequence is TGCAGTGCTAGCGGGGCCGCCTACTCCGAGAACACTGAAGCTTTCTTT.

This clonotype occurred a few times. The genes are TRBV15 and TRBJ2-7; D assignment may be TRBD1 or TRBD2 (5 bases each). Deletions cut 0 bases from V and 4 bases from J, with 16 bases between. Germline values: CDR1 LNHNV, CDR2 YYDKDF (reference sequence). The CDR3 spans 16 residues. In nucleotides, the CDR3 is TGTGCCACCAGCAGAGATCGTGGCGGGTGGGGGTACGAGCAGTACTTC. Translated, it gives CATSRDRGGWGYEQYF.

CDR3 loop: CASSSWTSGQETQYF. CDR3 bases: TGTGCCAGCAGTTCCTGGACTAGCGGACAAGAGACCCAGTACTTC. The chain joins TRBV6-2 or TRBV6-3 to TRBJ2-5, with 10 bases matching TRBD2. There are 15 residues in the CDR3. V gave up 4 bases and J gave up 2 bases; unmatched junction bases: 4. The V gene's germline CDR1 is MNHEY and CDR2 SVGEGT.